This T cell receptor beta chain was profiled in a study of cytomegalovirus exposure and HLA in healthy donors. Study background: The 500 to 750 first-cohort repertoires and the 120 or so validation repertoires shared the same platform, a later analysis reported.

CDR1 MDHEN and CDR2 SYDVKM come from the germline V gene. This CDR3 is 12 amino acids long. The V gene end was trimmed by 3 bases and the J gene end by 10 bases; junction bases not matched to a gene: 4. Repertoires were generated with immunoSEQ multiplex PCR, while TCRdb's copy carries only in-frame clones and drops some. The table has 100,000 to 150,000 clones, approximately 92% seen once. V and J are TRBV28 and TRBJ1-1, with 8 bases fitting TRBD1. The clonotype was recovered from a woman younger than 30 in good health and CMV-seronegative. The sequenced sample consisted of PBMCs. The CDR3 sequence is CASSFPGTGAFF. The CDR3 DNA is TGTGCCAGCAGTTTCCCCGGGACAGGAGCTTTCTTT.